The 15 T cell receptor beta chains presented below share a single source sample, sequenced in a study of CD8 T cells in ankylosing spondylitis. The study, taken as a whole, reports: What seemed typical of ankylosing spondylitis blood was a TCR beta motif built from about eight highly homologous variants.

These receptors lack a known antigen. From the 5' RACE reads, TCRdb called clonotypes with MiXCR, one entry per CDR3 protein. Among 500,000 to 650,000 distinct CDR3 sequences listed, approximately 5% were seen once. The sequenced sample consisted of blood, either unsorted or a sorted T cell fraction (not recorded which). The receptor source for this set is a male donor with ankylosing spondylitis.

This clonotype was observed at least ten times. The chain links TRBV27 to TRBJ2-3; TRBD1 matches at 9 bases. The CDR3 is 15 amino acids. V lost 3 bases, J lost 3 bases, and 4 bases stayed unmatched. Germline values: CDR1 MNHEY, CDR2 SMNVEV (reference sequence). The DNA for the CDR3 is TGTGCCAGCAGTTTTCTCGGACAGGGGACAGATACGCAGTATTTT. Translated: CASSFLGQGTDTQYF.

In this sample, this clonotype turned up many times. This chain uses TRBV20-1 with TRBJ2-5; D ambiguous. There are 12 residues in the CDR3. The germline V and J ends were trimmed by 3 bases and 4 bases, with 9 bases remaining between them. The germline gives CDR1 DFQATT, CDR2 SNEGSKA (reference sequence). The CDR3 reads CSASEFGETQYF. In DNA, the CDR3 is TGCAGTGCTAGTGAATTTGGAGAGACCCAGTACTTC.

The chain couples TRBV20-1 to TRBJ2-2, with 7 bases identical to TRBD2. This CDR3 contains 15 residues. Trimming took 3 bases from V and 4 from J; bases not matched to a gene: 8. CDR1 and CDR2 (germline): DFQATT, SNEGSKA (reference sequence). The CDR3 DNA is TGCAGTGCTAGTGACAGCGGGGACGGCACCGGGGAGCTGTTTTTT. It translates to CSASDSGDGTGELFF.

This clonotype was seen repeatedly, ten times or more. The rearrangement joins TRBV6-5 to TRBJ2-5; D is ambiguous. The germline gives CDR1 MNHEY, CDR2 SVGAGI. This CDR3 has 13 amino acids. The V gene lost 6 bases and the J gene lost 2 bases, with 10 bases spanning the gap. The CDR3: CASSLLGQETQYF. CDR3 sequence (DNA): TGTGCCAGCAGCCTACTCGGGCAAGAGACCCAGTACTTC.

Ten or more counts support this clonotype. A read error may produce the germline difference seen at one junction end. The CDR3 protein is CASSLGPSPETQYF. The CDR3 nucleotides are TGTGCTAGCAGCTTAGGGCCTTCCCCGGAGACCCAGTACTTC. The rearrangement links TRBV7-7 to TRBJ2-5; D gene uncertain. Germline CDR1 reads SSHAT; CDR2 reads FNYEAQ (reference sequence). CDR3 length: 14 amino acids.

This clonotype was detected ten times or more. J is TRBJ2-1 and V is TRBV5-1; 9 bases are shared with TRBD1. V shed 4 bases and J 6 bases; nucleotides not matched to a gene: 8. The CDR3 has 15 amino acids. CDR1 is SGHRS and CDR2 is YFSETQ in the germline V gene. The CDR3 coding sequence is TGCGCCAGCAGCAACCGGGACAGGGTGTCCAATGAGCAGTTCTTC. Translation gives CASSNRDRVSNEQFF. The full variable domain, completed using reference TRBV5-1 and TRBJ2-1, is KAGVTQTPRYLIKTRGQQVTLSCSPISGHRSVSWYQQTPGQGLQFLFEYFSETQRNKGNFPGRFSGRQFSNSRSEMNVSTLELGDSALYLCASSNRDRVSNEQFFGPGTRLTVL.

This clonotype was observed at least ten times. J is TRBJ2-3 and V is TRBV7-3; 9 nucleotides align to TRBD2. V lost 5 bases to trimming and J lost 3 bases; unmatched junction nucleotides: 12. Germline V gene data show CDR1 as SGHTA and CDR2 as FQGTGA. The CDR3 has 17 residues. The DNA of the CDR3 is TGTGCCAGCAGCCCACGCCCCCCGGGACTAGCAACAGATACGCAGTATTTT. Translated: CASSPRPPGLATDTQYF.

This clonotype was detected only a few times. The chain links TRBV28 to TRBJ1-2; possibly TRBD1 for D (6 bases). Trimming removed 6 bases at V and 2 bases at J, with 13 bases between. Germline assignment: CDR1 MDHEN and CDR2 SYDVKM. The CDR3 has 14 amino acids. The CDR3 DNA sequence: TGTGCCAGCAGCACGGGACAAAAGAACTATGGCTACACCTTC. Translation gives CASSTGQKNYGYTF.

There are many counts of this clonotype. The chain has TRBV6-5 and TRBJ2-7; 7 bases match TRBD1. Trimming cost V 4 bases and J 0 bases; bases outside gene matches: 18. This CDR3 spans 19 amino acids. The germline CDR1 and CDR2 sequences are MNHEY and SVGAGI. The CDR3 sequence is CASSSPLKGGVNHSYEQYF. CDR3 in DNA: TGTGCCAGCAGTTCCCCTCTCAAAGGGGGCGTGAATCACTCCTACGAGCAGTACTTC.

This clonotype was found many times. This chain uses TRBV27 with TRBJ1-5; TRBD1 matches 7 bases. The CDR3 runs 14 residues. Germline CDR1 MNHEY, CDR2 SMNVEV (reference sequence). With 9 bases clipped from V and 5 bases from J, the junction kept 10 bases outside the gene matches. This chain's CDR3 is CASHRTGLHQPQHF. CDR3 DNA: TGTGCCAGTCACCGGACAGGTCTACATCAGCCCCAGCATTTT.

The table lists this clonotype with many counts. This chain joins TRBV12-3 or TRBV12-4 and TRBJ2-1, with TRBD1 identical over 8 bases. The V segment lost 5 bases and the J segment 8 bases; nucleotides outside the gene matches: 11. The CDR3 spans 15 residues. The DNA for the CDR3 is TGTGCCAGCAGTCCCGGTCCCGACAGGGGTGATGAGCAGTTCTTC. Its protein is CASSPGPDRGDEQFF.

This chain joins TRBV9 and TRBJ2-7; perhaps TRBD1 as D (6 bases). Germline CDR1 SGDLS, CDR2 YYNGEE. This CDR3 is 14 amino acids long. V lost 0 bases, J lost 6 bases, and 13 bases lay in between. The DNA for the CDR3 is TGTGCCAGCAGCGTAGCTACAGGGCACGGCGAGCAGTACTTC. The encoded protein is CASSVATGHGEQYF. Supplemented by reference TRBV9 and TRBJ2-7, the full variable domain reads DSGVTQTPKHLITATGQRVTLRCSPRSGDLSVYWYQQSLDQGLQFLIQYYNGEERAKGNILERFSAQQFPDLHSELNLSSLELGDSALYFCASSVATGHGEQYFGPGTRLTVT.

In this sample, this clonotype turned up many times. The chain joins TRBV5-6 to TRBJ2-3, with D perhaps TRBD2 (5 bases). Trimming shortened V by 1 base and J by 1 base, and 13 bases separated the two germline ends. Germline-derived CDR1 and CDR2 are SGHDT and YYEEEE. The CDR3 has 16 amino acids. CDR3 amino acids: CASSLSSDSGTDTQYF. The CDR3 nucleotides are TGTGCCAGCAGCTTGAGTTCGGATAGCGGCACAGATACGCAGTATTTT.

This clonotype was seen at least ten times. The chain carries TRBV10-3 and TRBJ2-3; D might be TRBD1 (6 bases). V shed 6 bases and J shed 2 bases, with 9 bases lying between them. The length of the CDR3 is 13 residues. CDR1 and CDR2 from the germline V gene are ENHRY and SYGVKD. The CDR3, as DNA: TGTGCCATCAGGGGACACCACACAGATACGCAGTATTTT. This gives the protein CAIRGHHTDTQYF.

This clonotype was counted ten times or more. In DNA, the CDR3 is TGTGCCACCAGTGACAGCGGGAGTCCCGGGGAGCTGTTTTTT. The encoded protein is CATSDSGSPGELFF. This chain joins TRBV24-1 and TRBJ2-2, with 8 bases matching TRBD2. The germline gives CDR1 KGHDR, CDR2 SFDVKD. The CDR3 extends over 14 amino acids. Trimming cost V 4 bases and J 6 bases; bases outside gene matches: 3.